This TCR beta chain was sequenced during a study of T cells in Graves' hyperthyroidism and ophthalmopathy (dated by TCRdb to between 2018 and 2020). About the full investigation: Peripheral blood was collected at initial diagnosis, before any treatment. The paper reports TCR Vbeta CDR3 sequencing of approximately 130 peripheral blood samples: fewer than 50 ophthalmopathy, under 80 hyperthyroidism and 17 progressor patients. The 100 discovery patients were divided at random into training and test sets in a 7:3 ratio. TCR V-J signatures able to tell the groups apart were searched for in a discovery cohort of 90 to 100 patients, of whom about 40 had Graves' ophthalmopathy and about 55 had stable Graves' hyperthyroidism. Prospective prediction of ophthalmopathy was tested in an independent validation cohort consisting of 18 hyperthyroidism patients and about 17 patients who later progressed to ophthalmopathy. Once sampling was done, hyperthyroidism patients were given methimazole at a starting dose of 30 mg daily, whereas ophthalmopathy patients were given high-dose intravenous methylprednisolone. Thyroid tissue and blood T-cell repertoires from roughly 6 Graves' hyperthyroidism patients were also compared in the study. Overall results and qualifications from the work: Ophthalmopathy was separated from stable hyperthyroidism by a 13 V-J signature model, with around 90% sensitivity and 81% to 82% specificity obtained in cross-validation and 80%/75% obtained in testing. No statistical method was used to set the sample size in advance, and investigators knew the group allocation. In validation, the model predicted progression to ophthalmopathy with 55% to 71% sensitivity and less than 80% specificity, a median of about 6.7 months before onset. Blood samples also contained most of the expanded thyroid clonotypes (frequency above 0.001), which suggests that blood repertoires may reflect thyroid immune responses.

Stable Graves' hyperthyroidism was defined as the absence of progression to ophthalmopathy over 18 months of follow-up. Hyperthyroidism patients were aged 18 to 65 years and newly diagnosed, with disease duration of less than 2 months. Exclusion was applied to patients with uncontrolled infections, other autoimmune diseases, pregnancy or lactation. Diagnoses were established on the basis of clinical symptoms, serum thyroxine and TRAb, thyroid ultrasound, and orbital computed tomography. Ficoll-Paque density gradient centrifugation was used to isolate PBMCs from around 10 ml of fresh peripheral blood. Trizol reagent was used to extract total RNA, and RNA quality was then checked on an Agilent 2100 Bioanalyzer. This clonotype came up a few times. What antigen it recognizes has not been identified. The sample holds no much larger clone one base away, and base qualities are not on file. TCR beta CDR3 regions were amplified from RNA transcripts. For the first round of RT-PCR on the TCR CDR3, the HTBI primer set was used together with the Qiagen OneStep RT-PCR kit. The libraries were constructed in a second round of multiplex PCR and then size-selected and purified. Libraries were sequenced paired-end with 100 bp reads on an Illumina HiSeq2000. In the source study's methods: SOAPnuke was used to process the raw data, with reads discarded if the reads contained adapters or uncalled bases, had a mean Phred below 15, or lacked an exact constant-primer or identifier match. High-quality paired reads were merged using COPE v1.2.5, and each unique nucleotide sequence was defined as a clonotype. MiTCR v1.1 was used to align clonotypes to the IMGT TRBV, TRBD and TRBJ reference segments. The analysis included only V-J combinations with a frequency above 0.0001, which together covered about 99% of the repertoires. A TCS score was defined as the ratio of F50 (clonal expansion) to E x V (chaos), with BLOSUM62-based TCRdist applied between CDR3 peptides within each V-J. Welch's t-statistics and random forest reduced approximately 520 V-J features to under 15, which were used in a naive Bayes classifier (R e1071). In TCRdb, the public reads were trimmed at Q25 with fastp and aligned with MiXCR, with productive beta chains retained. For every CDR3 protein sequence, its rows merge into one entry that carries the most common genes and DNA. These V and J calls rely on TCRdb rather than the paper's analysis. The sample table holds about 620,000 distinct CDR3 sequences, of which about a sixth were seen once. In total, the top ten clones hold over 3.5% of the sample.

CDR1 is given as MDHEN and CDR2 as SYDVKM, both from the germline V gene. Compared with germline, V lacks 8 bases and J lacks 0 bases; bases without a gene match: 19. Including cysteine and phenylalanine, the CDR3 has 19 amino acids. The CDR3 DNA has 57 bases and is translated from base 1. The source is a woman in her 30s with Graves' hyperthyroidism. The V and J segments used are TRBV28 and TRBJ2-1; 7 junctional bases match TRBD2. Sequenced: blood. The DNA sequence is given as TGTGCCAGCGGTCGCCTGGGACTGCCAAGGGAGGGCTCCTACAATGAGCAGTTCTTC. The resulting protein is CASGRLGLPREGSYNEQFF.